Listed below are T cell receptor beta chains from one sample, sequenced in a study of shared clonotypes between healthy human individuals. The method was immunoSEQ multiplex PCR; TCRdb's version includes in-frame clones alone and lacks a portion of them. This sample has some 2,400,000 clones; under 97% occur once, and the top ten carry around 0.13%. Sequenced sample: naive CD4+ T cells sorted from blood. Every receptor here comes from a man aged 18 to 35 in good health. CDR3s include the opening cysteine and the closing phenylalanine or tryptophan. The D gene is left open where the match is weak. The size of a clone is reported for some rows only, either as once, few or many, or as a class for expanded clones.

length: 15
J: TRBJ2-7
size: -
V: TRBV19
D: TRBD1
CDR3: CASSISDRGHYEQYF
DNA: TGTGCCAGTAGTATCTCGGACAGGGGGCACTACGAGCAGTACTTC

length: 15
J: TRBJ2-7
size: -
V: TRBV6-5
D: TRBD2
CDR3: CASNWGLAGVGEQYF
DNA: TGTGCCAGCAATTGGGGACTAGCGGGAGTTGGCGAGCAGTACTTC

length: 16
J: TRBJ2-1
size: -
V: TRBV15
D: -
CDR3: CATSRGSAASYNEQFF
DNA: TGTGCCACCAGCAGGGGCTCCGCGGCCTCCTACAATGAGCAGTTCTTC

length: 16
J: TRBJ2-1
size: -
V: TRBV28
D: -
CDR3: CASRNQGLSSYNEQFF
DNA: TGTGCCAGCAGAAACCAGGGATTAAGCTCCTACAATGAGCAGTTCTTC

length: 16
J: TRBJ2-3
size: -
V: TRBV11-2
D: -
CDR3: CASSFRLASSTDTQYF
DNA: TGTGCCAGCAGCTTTCGTCTAGCGTCTAGCACAGATACGCAGTATTTT

length: 16
J: TRBJ1-6
size: -
V: TRBV5-1
D: TRBD1
CDR3: CASSLRGQGNNSPLHF
DNA: TGCGCCAGCAGCTTGAGGGGACAGGGGAATAATTCACCCCTCCACTTT

length: 15
J: TRBJ2-7
size: -
V: TRBV6-1
D: -
CDR3: CASNIGDWGLFEQYF
DNA: TGTGCCAGCAACATAGGGGACTGGGGGTTGTTCGAGCAGTACTTC

length: 15
J: TRBJ1-6
size: -
V: TRBV5-6
D: -
CDR3: CASSALRDGNSPLHF
DNA: TGTGCCAGCAGCGCGCTACGGGACGGGAATTCACCCCTCCACTTT

length: 19
J: TRBJ2-2
size: -
V: TRBV5-1
D: TRBD1
CDR3: CASSLRSLLGTVETGELFF
DNA: TGCGCCAGCAGCTTGCGCTCTCTGTTGGGGACAGTGGAAACCGGGGAGCTGTTTTTT

length: 12
J: TRBJ1-1
size: -
V: TRBV5-8
D: -
CDR3: CASSGGQIEAFF
DNA: TGTGCCAGCAGCGGGGGCCAGATCGAAGCTTTCTTT

length: 16
J: TRBJ2-5
size: -
V: TRBV6-5
D: -
CDR3: CASSYIRGGFIETQYF
DNA: TGTGCCAGCAGTTACATCAGGGGAGGGTTCATAGAGACCCAGTACTTC

length: 13
J: TRBJ1-5
size: -
V: TRBV10-2
D: -
CDR3: CASSEMRDQPQHF
DNA: TGCGCCAGCAGTGAGATGCGGGATCAGCCCCAGCATTTT

length: 15
J: TRBJ2-7
size: -
V: TRBV6-1
D: TRBD1
CDR3: CASSAGQGTSYEQYF
DNA: TGTGCCAGCAGTGCCGGACAGGGCACTAGCTACGAGCAGTACTTC

length: 10
J: TRBJ1-2
size: -
V: TRBV20-1
D: -
CDR3: CSAYDDGYTF
DNA: TGCAGTGCCTACGATGATGGCTACACCTTC

length: 15
J: TRBJ1-6
size: once
V: TRBV6-6
D: TRBD1
CDR3: CASSLPAGGDSPLHF
DNA: TGTGCCAGCAGCCTTCCTGCAGGGGGGGATTCACCCCTCCACTTT

length: 13
J: TRBJ1-5
size: -
V: TRBV28
D: TRBD1
CDR3: CASTGQVNQPQHF
DNA: TGTGCCAGCACAGGACAGGTCAATCAGCCCCAGCATTTT

length: 17
J: TRBJ2-1
size: -
V: TRBV2
D: -
CDR3: CASSDRMQGTSYNEQFF
DNA: TGTGCCAGCAGTGATCGCATGCAGGGTACTTCCTACAATGAGCAGTTCTTC

length: 15
J: TRBJ2-3
size: -
V: TRBV18
D: -
CDR3: CASSPRTEYTDTQYF
DNA: TGTGCCAGCTCACCAAGGACGGAATACACAGATACGCAGTATTTT

length: 15
J: TRBJ2-7
size: -
V: TRBV18
D: TRBD1
CDR3: CASSPPGQGAYEQYF
DNA: TGTGCCAGCTCACCCCCGGGACAGGGGGCCTACGAGCAGTACTTC

length: 12
J: TRBJ1-3
size: -
V: TRBV30
D: -
CDR3: CAWGKAGNTIYF
DNA: TGTGCCTGGGGTAAAGCAGGAAACACCATATATTTT

length: 14
J: TRBJ1-2
size: -
V: TRBV6-5
D: -
CDR3: CASSFGGANYGYTF
DNA: TGTGCCAGCAGTTTTGGGGGAGCTAACTATGGCTACACCTTC

length: 15
J: TRBJ2-2
size: -
V: TRBV6-1
D: TRBD2
CDR3: CASSPLAGNTGELFF
DNA: TGTGCCAGCAGCCCCCTAGCGGGGAACACCGGGGAGCTGTTTTTT